These 4 T cell receptor beta chains originate from one sample sequenced in a study of T cell responses to AZD1222 COVID-19 vaccine. Produced via immunoSEQ multiplex PCR; TCRdb's table is partial and in-frame only. Of roughly 100,000 clones in the sample, less than 90% were seen once. Here the sequenced sample was peripheral blood, taken on day 0 of AZD1222 vaccination. The source is an adult in good health.

This clone appeared a few times. This sequence joins TRBV11-3 and TRBJ1-5; TRBD1 matches 7 bases. J gave up 5 bases and V 3 bases, and 7 bases lay outside the gene matches. CDR1 SGHNT and CDR2 YENEEA come from the germline V gene. The CDR3 is made up of 15 amino acids. CDR3 in amino acids: CASSLTGHQDQPQHF. The CDR3 nucleotides are TGTGCCAGCAGCTTGACAGGGCATCAGGATCAGCCCCAGCATTTT.

This clone appeared a few times. V and J are TRBV19 and TRBJ1-2, with 9 bases lining up with TRBD1. The J segment lost 4 bases and the V segment lost 11 bases, leaving 11 bases of the junction unmatched. The germline gives CDR1 LNHDA, CDR2 SQIVND (reference sequence). This CDR3 contains 14 residues. As DNA, the CDR3 is TGTGCCTGCGGGGGACAGGGTAATCCCTATGGCTACACCTTC. As protein: CACGGQGNPYGYTF.

This clone was counted between two and nine times. V usage is TRBV24-1 and J usage is TRBJ1-5; D is ambiguous. Germline V lookup: CDR1 KGHDR, CDR2 SFDVKD. Trimming stripped 4 bases from V and 3 bases from J, with 9 bases between. The CDR3 runs 14 residues. The CDR3 nucleotides read TGTGCCACCAGTGAGTCTTCGTACAATCAGCCCCAGCATTTT. Its protein product is CATSESSYNQPQHF.

V is TRBV5-1 and J is TRBJ1-1; D not certain. From germline, CDR1 is SGHRS and CDR2 YFSETQ. Trimming pared 2 bases from V and 2 bases from J, leaving 10 bases between. CDR3 size: 14 residues. The CDR3, as DNA: TGCGCCAGCAGCTTCGACGGGATCAACACTGAAGCTTTCTTT. Its protein product is CASSFDGINTEAFF.